These 21 T cell receptor beta chains were all obtained from the same sample, sequenced in a study of blood T cell repertoires in COVID-19. Sequenced by immunoSEQ multiplex PCR; TCRdb stores in-frame clones only, minus some. The table shows 150,000 to 190,000 clones, with more than 75% occurring only once. Specimen: peripheral blood. These receptors were obtained from a woman aged 55-70 years with COVID-19, enrolled during active disease.

This chain's CDR3 is CASSYPGGRYGYTF. CDR3 bases: TGTGCCAGCAGTTACCCAGGGGGTCGCTATGGCTACACCTTC. This sequence joins TRBV6-5 and TRBJ1-2; 7 nucleotides match TRBD1. V gave up 2 bases and J gave up 4 bases; unmatched junction bases: 4. There are 14 residues in the CDR3. The V gene's germline CDR1 is MNHEY and CDR2 SVGAGI.

The chain carries TRBV18 and TRBJ2-3; D is perhaps TRBD2 (6 bases). Germline loops: CDR1 KGHSH, CDR2 LQKENI. Trimming pared 6 bases from V and 0 bases from J, leaving 16 bases between. This CDR3 comprises 16 residues. CDR3 sequence (DNA): TGTGCCAGCTCCCCCCGCCGCGCGGGGAGCACAGATACGCAGTATTTT. It codes for CASSPRRAGSTDTQYF.

This chain uses TRBV7-3 with TRBJ2-1, with 11 nucleotides matching TRBD2. After removal of 5 bases from V and 2 bases from J, the junction contained 8 bases not matched to a gene. The CDR3 consists of 17 residues. Per the germline V gene, CDR1 is SGHTA and CDR2 is FQGTGA. CDR3 nucleotide sequence: TGTGCCAGCAGCCCCACCCGACTAGCGGGACCCTACAATGAGCAGTTCTTC. It codes for CASSPTRLAGPYNEQFF. The variable domain in full, with the rest retrieved from reference TRBV7-3 and TRBJ2-1, is GAGVSQTPSNKVTEKGKYVELRCDPISGHTALYWYRQSLGQGPEFLIYFQGTGAADDSGLPNDRFFAVRPEGSVSTLKIQRTERGDSAVYLCASSPTRLAGPYNEQFFGPGTRLTVL.

This clone was recorded only once. The gene calls are TRBV6-5 and TRBJ1-5; 7 bases are shared with TRBD1. This CDR3 is built from 14 residues. Trimming cost V 5 bases and J 5 bases; bases outside gene matches: 6. Germline values: CDR1 MNHEY, CDR2 SVGAGI. The CDR3 sequence is CASSHRGSDQPQHF. Here the CDR3 DNA reads TGTGCCAGCAGTCACAGGGGATCGGATCAGCCCCAGCATTTT.

The V gene is TRBV2, the J gene TRBJ1-4; D is undetermined. Germline CDR1 SNHLY, CDR2 FYNNEI. V was shortened by 6 bases and J by 7 bases, with 18 bases between the two germline ends. The CDR3 loop spans 15 amino acids. CDR3 nucleotide sequence: TGTGCCAGCAGGGACTTGGGAGGGAGGAGTGAAAAACTGTTTTTT. Its translation: CASRDLGGRSEKLFF.

The chain couples TRBV5-6 to TRBJ1-5, with a possible D match to TRBD1 (6 bases). Trimming removed 1 base from V and 11 bases from J, with 19 bases in between. The CDR3 covers 15 residues. Germline V gene sequence: CDR1 SGHDT, CDR2 YYEEEE. This CDR3 is CASSLRGTASPAQHF. Written as DNA, the CDR3 is TGTGCCAGCAGCTTGAGGGGGACCGCCTCTCCAGCCCAGCATTTT.

The chain carries TRBV15 and TRBJ1-4, with D maybe TRBD1 (5 bases). There are 14 residues in the CDR3. Trimming cost V 0 bases and J 9 bases, with 11 bases left between them. The germline gives CDR1 LNHNV, CDR2 YYDKDF (reference sequence). CDR3 in amino acids: CATSRDRASQKLFF. CDR3 DNA sequence: TGTGCCACCAGCAGAGACAGGGCGAGTCAAAAACTGTTTTTT. Filled out from reference TRBV15 and TRBJ1-4, the complete variable domain reads DAMVIQNPRYQVTQFGKPVTLSCSQTLNHNVMYWYQQKSSQAPKLLFHYYDKDFNNEADTPDNFQSRRPNTSFCFLDIRSPGLGDTAMYLCATSRDRASQKLFFGSGTQLSVL.

The CDR3, as DNA: TGTGCCAGCAGCCTCGGACAGGGCAATGAAAAACTGTTTTTT. It is translated as CASSLGQGNEKLFF. The J gene is TRBJ1-4, the V gene TRBV6-5; 8 positions match TRBD1. Germline CDR1 reads MNHEY; CDR2 reads SVGAGI. The CDR3 is made up of 14 amino acids. Losses at the gene ends were 6 bases for V and 5 bases for J; bases not matched to a gene: 5.

The gene calls are TRBV30 and TRBJ2-1; perhaps TRBD2 as D (7 bases). From germline, CDR1 is GTSNPN and CDR2 SVGIG (reference sequence). The length of the CDR3 is 16 residues. V was clipped by 1 base and J by 6 bases, with 19 bases between them. CDR3 sequence (DNA): TGTGCCTGGAGTGGGACCGGGGGGCCATCATTCAATGAGCAGTTCTTC. This gives the protein CAWSGTGGPSFNEQFF.

The chain employs TRBV6-1 and TRBJ2-7, with D perhaps matching TRBD2 (6 bases). Germline V gene lookup returns CDR1 MNHNS and CDR2 SASEGT. Trimming left V 2 bases short and J 2 bases short, with 16 bases between. The CDR3 has 16 amino acids. CDR3: CASSESGSGSPYEQYF. Written as DNA, the CDR3 is TGTGCCAGCAGTGAATCGGGTAGCGGCTCCCCCTACGAGCAGTACTTC.

In regard to this clone: At the DNA level, this CDR3 is encoded by other sequences in the same sample as well. The chain recombines TRBV5-6 with TRBJ1-3, with D unclear. Trimming removed 1 base at V and 1 base at J, with 6 bases between. This CDR3 contains 14 residues. Looked up from germline, CDR1 is SGHDT and CDR2 is YYEEEE. CDR3 residues: CASSLRGSGNTIYF. The CDR3 bases are TGTGCCAGCAGCTTGAGAGGGTCTGGAAACACCATATATTTT.

The chain is built from TRBV19 and TRBJ2-3; TRBD1 matches 9 bases. The CDR3 is 15 amino acids. V gave up 5 bases and J gave up 4 bases; unmatched junction bases: 7. CDR1 is LNHDA, CDR2 SQIVND, per germline (reference sequence). Here the CDR3 reads CASSPQGAPADTQYF. The DNA of the CDR3 is TGTGCCAGTAGTCCACAGGGGGCGCCGGCAGATACGCAGTATTTT.

The chain couples TRBV7-9 to TRBJ2-3, with TRBD1 matching 7 bases. The V gene's germline CDR1 is SEHNR and CDR2 FQNEAQ (reference sequence). The CDR3 sequence is 14 residues long. Germline trimming cut 5 bases from V and 4 bases from J; bases unmatched to any gene: 6. CDR3 nucleotide sequence: TGTGCCAGCAGCAAACGACAGGGCTCAGATACGCAGTATTTT. This codes for CASSKRQGSDTQYF.

This chain connects TRBV11-1 to TRBJ1-1; D is undetermined. CDR1 SGHAT and CDR2 FQDESV come from the germline V gene (reference sequence). This CDR3 is built from 11 residues. Trimming cost V 7 bases and J 4 bases, with 7 bases left between them. DNA for the CDR3: TGTGCCAGCAATATCCTCACTGAAGCTTTCTTT. Amino acids: CASNILTEAFF.

The V call is TRBV6-4, the J call TRBJ1-6; D perhaps matches TRBD1 (6 bases). The CDR3 sequence is 15 residues long. V was shortened by 4 bases and J by 5 bases, with 12 bases between the two germline ends. The germline V gene encodes CDR1 MRHNA and CDR2 SNTAGT. CDR3 in amino acids: CASSVAGGNNSPLHF. CDR3 nucleotide sequence: TGTGCCAGCAGTGTGGCTGGGGGCAATAATTCACCCCTCCACTTT.

The chain couples TRBV12-3 or TRBV12-4 to TRBJ1-2; D is possibly TRBD1 (6 bases). The V gene lost 4 bases and the J gene lost 8 bases, with 14 bases spanning the gap. CDR3 length: 13 residues. The CDR3 sequence is CASSSQGRLGYTF. The CDR3 nucleotides are TGTGCCAGCAGTTCACAGGGTCGGTTAGGCTACACCTTC.

This clone was observed once. This sequence joins TRBV27 and TRBJ1-6, with D perhaps matching TRBD1 (5 bases). The CDR3 extends over 19 amino acids. Germline CDR1 MNHEY, CDR2 SMNVEV (reference sequence). Deletions cut 2 bases from V and 10 bases from J, with 27 bases between. CDR3 coding DNA: TGTGCCAGCAGTTTAAAGATGCTCAGGGAGGAGCGTATTATGTCACCCCTCCACTTT. It specifies CASSLKMLREERIMSPLHF.

The chain combines TRBV4-1 with TRBJ1-2, with a possible D match to TRBD1 (6 bases). Deletions cut 0 bases from V and 4 bases from J, with 9 bases between. Per germline, CDR1 MGHRA and CDR2 YSYEKL. This CDR3 comprises 14 residues. CDR3 sequence: CASSQETGRYGYTF. The CDR3 nucleotides read TGCGCCAGCAGCCAAGAAACAGGGCGCTATGGCTACACCTTC.

In this sample, this clone turned up once. The gene calls are TRBV5-6 and TRBJ1-3; no clear D gene. The CDR3 has 15 amino acids. V gave up 7 bases and J gave up 4 bases, with 18 bases separating them. Germline V CDR1 and CDR2: SGHDT, YYEEEE. The CDR3: CASSSRLSGGNTIYF. In nucleotides, the CDR3 is TGTGCCAGCTCGTCGAGACTTTCGGGAGGAAACACCATATATTTT.

The chain combines TRBV5-1 with TRBJ2-5, with D possibly matching TRBD1 (6 bases). The V gene lost 1 base and the J gene lost 4 bases, with 8 bases spanning the gap. Per the germline V gene, CDR1 is SGHRS and CDR2 is YFSETQ. The CDR3 runs 13 residues. Here the CDR3 reads CASSLNRVETQYF. CDR3 sequence (DNA): TGCGCCAGCAGCTTGAACAGGGTAGAGACCCAGTACTTC.

This chain uses TRBV10-1 with TRBJ2-2; D unclear. The CDR3 extends over 13 amino acids. The germline CDR1 and CDR2 sequences are WNHNN and SYGVQD (reference sequence). V was cut by 4 bases and J by 4 bases, with 7 bases left in between. CDR3 in DNA: TGCGCCAGCAGTGCCACAGTCACCGGGGAGCTGTTTTTT. It codes for CASSATVTGELFF.